What follows are 9 T cell receptor beta chains derived from one specimen sequenced in a study of blood T cells in healthy people across ages. Sample-barcoded 5' priming and a J-beta primer mix drove a second PCR of roughly 6 to 12 cycles. In TCRdb, the 5' RACE reads were re-called with MiXCR into one record per CDR3 protein. Seen here are about 2 million distinct CDR3 sequences, about 50% observed once, and the top ten hold approximately 2.1%. The sequencing sample was made of blood. The receptors were sampled from a woman in her thirties or forties in good health.

This rearrangement joins TRBV6-4 to TRBJ2-7; D is ambiguous. The germline V gene has CDR1 MRHNA and CDR2 SNTAGT. This CDR3 has 18 amino acids. The V end was cut by 2 bases, the J end by 0 bases, with 20 bases between. CDR3 residues: CASSDQPTTSPCSYEQYF. The CDR3, as DNA: TGTGCCAGCAGTGACCAACCGACGACATCTCCCTGCTCCTACGAGCAGTACTTC.

This chain connects TRBV7-2 to TRBJ2-3, with D perhaps TRBD1 (5 bases). The V and J ends lost 4 bases and 3 bases respectively, with 14 bases between them. The V gene's germline CDR1 is SGHTA and CDR2 FQGNSA. This CDR3 contains 15 residues. The CDR3, as DNA: TGTGCCAGCAGCTCCCCCCAGGGTCTAACAGATACGCAGTATTTT. Amino acid sequence: CASSSPQGLTDTQYF.

This chain connects TRBV7-9 to TRBJ2-1; 7 bases match TRBD2. There are 15 residues in the CDR3. CDR1 and CDR2 (germline): SEHNR, FQNEAQ (reference sequence). V lost 4 bases to trimming and J lost 3 bases; unmatched junction nucleotides: 6. This CDR3 is CASSSGLVLYNEQFF. CDR3 in DNA: TGTGCCAGCAGCTCCGGACTAGTCCTCTACAATGAGCAGTTCTTC.

The V and J genes are TRBV21-1 and TRBJ1-6; the table's D gene call, TRBD1, was not cross checked with the DNA. TRBV21-1 is given as a pseudogene. The CDR3 is made up of 19 amino acids. CDR3 DNA sequence: TGTGCCAGCAGCAAAGTATTGGAGGTAACAGGGAGATCGGATTCACCCCTCCACTTT. Translated, it gives CASSKVLEVTGRSDSPLHF.

V gene TRBV6-6 combines with J gene TRBJ1-5, with 8 bases lining up with TRBD1. Looked up from germline, CDR1 is MNHNY and CDR2 is SVGAGI (reference sequence). V lost 5 bases to trimming and J lost 6 bases; unmatched junction nucleotides: 6. This CDR3 region has 14 residues. CDR3: CASSQRQGLQPQHF. CDR3 coding DNA: TGTGCCAGCAGTCAAAGACAGGGGCTTCAGCCCCAGCATTTT.

The V call is TRBV20-1, the J call TRBJ2-1; D may be TRBD2 (6 bases). Germline-derived CDR1 and CDR2 are DFQATT and SNEGSKA (reference sequence). The CDR3 spans 13 residues. V shed 5 bases and J shed 4 bases, with 12 bases lying between them. CDR3 loop: CSASVGTYNEQFF. In nucleotides, the CDR3 is TGCAGTGCTTCGGTGGGGACTTACAATGAGCAGTTCTTC.

The rearrangement joins TRBV28 to TRBJ2-5; 8 bases agree with TRBD1. The J call may be mistaken, given a closer DNA end match to TRBJ2-7. CDR3 size: 15 residues. Germline lookup yields CDR1 MDHEN and CDR2 SYDVKM. In nucleotides, the CDR3 is TGTGCCAGTAGACCCGTGGACAGGGAGGTCGGCGAGCAGTACTTC. Residues: CASRPVDREVGEQYF.

This chain joins TRBV5-6 and TRBJ2-1; 8 bases are a match to TRBD2. The length of the CDR3 is 16 residues. Per the germline V gene, CDR1 is SGHDT and CDR2 is YYEEEE. J lost 4 bases, V lost 2 bases, and 8 bases had no gene match. DNA for the CDR3: TGTGCCAGCAGCTTTTCGCGGGGGGAGAGGTACAATGAGCAGTTCTTC. The encoded protein is CASSFSRGERYNEQFF.

The gene calls are TRBV5-1 and TRBJ2-3, with D uncertain. The germline V and J ends were trimmed by 6 bases and 0 bases, with 14 bases remaining between them. The CDR3 is made up of 15 amino acids. CDR1 is SGHRS, CDR2 YFSETQ, per germline. DNA of the CDR3: TGCGCCAGCACCTCCCGGGCGAGGAGCACAGATACGCAGTATTTT. Translation: CASTSRARSTDTQYF.